What follows are 29 T cell receptor beta chains derived from one specimen sequenced in a study of CD8+CD57+ T cells in acquired aplastic anemia. Genomic DNA provided the template from which TCR beta VDJ and CDR3 profiles were obtained. TCRdb reprocessed the reads via MiXCR and lists one record per CDR3 protein. Of about 68,000 distinct CDR3 sequences detected, roughly 50% appear once; the ten largest clones hold about 8%. Sequencing was performed on sorted CD4+, CD8+, or CD8+CD57+ T cells (not recorded which) from PBMCs. These TCRs come from a human donor in good health, serving as a control.

This clonotype was seen a single time. The CDR3 does not close with the conserved phenylalanine or tryptophan, likely indicating a read error. This chain uses TRBV29-1 with TRBJ1-1; a weak D match, TRBD1 (6 bases). The ends were cut back, 6 bases at V and 2 bases at J, with 10 bases in the middle. Germline lookup yields CDR1 SQVTM and CDR2 ANQGSEA. The CDR3 loop spans 12 amino acids. The CDR3 reads CSVGQRNTEAFL. The CDR3 region has the DNA TGCAGCGTCGGACAGCGTAACACTGAAGCTTTCCTT.

This rearrangement joins TRBV19 to TRBJ1-5; no definite D call. Trimming stripped 3 bases from V and 5 bases from J, with 11 bases between. Germline CDR1 reads LNHDA; CDR2 reads SQIVND (reference sequence). The CDR3 covers 14 residues. The CDR3 sequence: CASSIRSGDQPQHF. The CDR3 region has the DNA TGTGCCAGTAGTATCCGGAGCGGGGATCAGCCCCAGCATTTT.

The J gene is TRBJ2-2, the V gene TRBV2; 7 nucleotides line up with TRBD2. The CDR3 runs 15 residues. J was trimmed by 1 base and V by 1 base; bases with no gene match: 0. Germline loops: CDR1 SNHLY, CDR2 FYNNEI. CDR3 coding DNA: TGTGCCAGCAGTGAAGAGCGGGGGAACACCGGGGAGCTGTTTTTT. As protein: CASSEERGNTGELFF.

This clonotype was seen many times. The chain is built from TRBV25-1 and TRBJ1-1; 7 bases match TRBD1. The CDR3 runs 14 residues. The germline V gene encodes CDR1 MGHDK and CDR2 SYGVNS. V gave up 3 bases and J gave up 4 bases; unmatched junction bases: 5. CDR3 in DNA: TGTGCCAGCAGTGAGACAGGGATGGGCACTGAAGCTTTCTTT. This gives the protein CASSETGMGTEAFF.

This chain uses TRBV11-2 with TRBJ2-7; a weak D match, TRBD2 (7 bases). The V end lost 1 base, the J end lost 2 bases, and 18 bases lay between the germline ends. This CDR3 is 17 amino acids long. Germline V gives CDR1 SGHAT, CDR2 FQNNGV. CDR3 sequence: CASSLVGGGALAYEQYF. CDR3 DNA sequence: TGTGCCAGCAGCTTAGTTGGAGGGGGGGCGCTGGCCTACGAGCAGTACTTC.

V is TRBV9 and J is TRBJ2-7; no clear D gene. This CDR3 comprises 13 residues. Deletions cut 8 bases from V and 2 bases from J, with 14 bases between. CDR1 is SGDLS and CDR2 is YYNGEE in the germline V gene. The CDR3 loop is CASTLFPPYEQYF. DNA of the CDR3: TGTGCCAGTACGTTGTTTCCTCCCTACGAGCAGTACTTC.

The chain employs TRBV9 and TRBJ2-7; D is possibly TRBD1 or TRBD2 (5 bases each). The assigned J gene may be wrong: the sequence end matches TRBJ2-5 better. Germline V CDR1 and CDR2: SGDLS, YYNGEE. The CDR3 consists of 15 residues. The CDR3 nucleotides are TGTGCCAGCAGCGTAGAAGAGGGACGGGTTGAGACCCAGTACTTC. This gives the protein CASSVEEGRVETQYF.

The chain combines TRBV2 with TRBJ1-1; 9 bases are a match to TRBD1. This CDR3 is built from 15 residues. V was pared by 2 bases and J by 3 bases, with 4 bases of the junction left unmatched. Germline CDR1 SNHLY, CDR2 FYNNEI. CDR3 amino acids: CASSEPGQGYTEAFF. CDR3 coding DNA: TGTGCCAGCAGTGAACCGGGACAGGGATACACTGAAGCTTTCTTT.

This clonotype was recorded many times. The chain is built from TRBV7-8 and TRBJ1-6, with D possibly being TRBD1 (6 bases). The germline V gene has CDR1 SGHVS and CDR2 FQNEAQ. CDR3 length: 16 residues. V was pared by 1 base and J by 4 bases, with 11 bases between. The chain's CDR3 is CASSLEGGNYNSPLHF. DNA for the CDR3: TGTGCCAGCAGCTTAGAGGGGGGTAATTATAATTCACCCCTCCACTTT.

The chain has TRBV5-1 and TRBJ1-2, with 9 nucleotides matching TRBD1. With V trimmed by 0 bases and J by 8 bases, 8 bases remained unmatched. CDR1 is SGHRS, CDR2 YFSETQ, per germline. CDR3 length: 15 amino acids. Here the CDR3 reads CASSLANRDRDGYTF. The CDR3 DNA follows: TGCGCCAGCAGCTTGGCGAACCGGGACAGGGACGGCTACACCTTC.

The table lists this clonotype with many counts. The chain is built from TRBV6-6 and TRBJ2-7, with D uncertain. V was cut by 6 bases and J by 3 bases, with 9 bases left in between. The CDR3 runs 12 residues. Germline CDR1 MNHNY, CDR2 SVGAGI (reference sequence). CDR3 sequence: CASSQPFYEQYF. The CDR3, as DNA: TGTGCCAGCAGCCAACCTTTCTACGAGCAGTACTTC.

The rearrangement links TRBV10-3 to TRBJ2-2; TRBD1 agrees at 7 bases. Trimming cost V 5 bases and J 6 bases; bases outside gene matches: 3. Germline lookup yields CDR1 ENHRY and CDR2 SYGVKD. The CDR3 is 13 amino acids. The CDR3 reads CAISKGAPGELFF. DNA of the CDR3: TGTGCCATCAGTAAGGGGGCCCCCGGGGAGCTGTTTTTT.

The J gene is TRBJ1-2, the V gene TRBV20-1, with TRBD1 matching over 8 bases. Germline V gives CDR1 DFQATT, CDR2 SNEGSKA (reference sequence). V was clipped by 1 base and J by 7 bases; unmatched bases: 2. The CDR3 covers 12 residues. Here the CDR3 DNA reads TGCAGTGCTAGAGGACAGGGGCCTGGCTACACCTTC. It codes for CSARGQGPGYTF.

This rearrangement joins TRBV4-1 to TRBJ1-1; possible D gene TRBD1, 5 bases. V shed 1 base and J shed 6 bases, with 12 bases lying between them. The germline V gene encodes CDR1 MGHRA and CDR2 YSYEKL. The CDR3 is made up of 14 amino acids. The DNA of the CDR3 is TGCGCCAGCAGCCAAGGCATCAGGGTCGCTGAAGCTTTCTTT. Translated, it gives CASSQGIRVAEAFF.

J is TRBJ2-7 and V is TRBV19; no definite D call. V dropped 3 bases and J dropped 0 bases, with 12 bases sitting between them. The CDR3 is 15 amino acids. Per germline, CDR1 LNHDA and CDR2 SQIVND (reference sequence). The CDR3 protein is CASSMSQARSYEQYF. The CDR3 coding sequence is TGTGCCAGTAGTATGAGCCAGGCACGCTCCTACGAGCAGTACTTC.

This clonotype was observed at least ten times. The chain joins TRBV9 to TRBJ2-6, with D maybe TRBD1 (5 bases). Per the germline V gene, CDR1 is SGDLS and CDR2 is YYNGEE. The V end was cut by 0 bases, the J end by 0 bases, with 13 bases between. This CDR3 is built from 18 residues. In DNA form, the CDR3 reads TGTGCCAGCAGCGTAGGGCAGGGCCCCCGCTCTGGGGCCAACGTCCTGACTTTC. As protein: CASSVGQGPRSGANVLTF. Full variable domain (rest looked up from reference TRBV9 and TRBJ2-6): DSGVTQTPKHLITATGQRVTLRCSPRSGDLSVYWYQQSLDQGLQFLIQYYNGEERAKGNILERFSAQQFPDLHSELNLSSLELGDSALYFCASSVGQGPRSGANVLTFGAGSRLTVL.

The table lists this clonotype with a count of one. The chain has TRBV29-1 and TRBJ1-4; maybe TRBD1 (6 bases). The CDR3 totals 15 residues. Looked up from germline, CDR1 is SQVTM and CDR2 is ANQGSEA. Trimming shortened V by 5 bases and J by 3 bases, and 16 bases separated the two germline ends. The CDR3: CSVREGHSANEKLFF. The CDR3 nucleotides are TGCAGCGTTCGGGAGGGACATTCGGCTAATGAAAAACTGTTTTTT.

This clonotype was seen only a few times. The gene calls are TRBV7-2 and TRBJ2-7; D unclear. From germline, CDR1 is SGHTA and CDR2 FQGNSA. V was cut by 2 bases and J by 0 bases, with 5 bases left in between. The CDR3 runs to 13 residues. The chain's CDR3 is CASSLSVSYEQYF. DNA for the CDR3: TGTGCCAGCAGCTTAAGCGTCTCCTACGAGCAGTACTTC. Looking up the rest from reference TRBV7-2 and TRBJ2-7 gives the full variable domain: GAGVSQSPSNKVTEKGKDVELRCDPISGHTALYWYRQSLGQGLEFLIYFQGNSAPDKSGLPSDRFSAERTGGSVSTLTIQRTQQEDSAVYLCASSLSVSYEQYFGPGTRLTVT.

CDR3 amino acids: CASRESPLQLSPLHF. In DNA, the CDR3 is TGTGCCAGTAGGGAATCGCCTTTACAGCTGTCACCCCTCCACTTT. The chain combines TRBV19 with TRBJ1-6; no firm D call. Germline-derived CDR1 and CDR2 are LNHDA and SQIVND (reference sequence). Trimming removed 6 bases from V and 10 bases from J, with 19 bases in between. CDR3 length: 15 amino acids.

This clonotype was recorded at least ten times. The V call is TRBV27, the J call TRBJ2-1; no firm D call. V shed 2 bases and J shed 7 bases, with 12 bases lying between them. The germline gives CDR1 MNHEY, CDR2 SMNVEV (reference sequence). The CDR3 consists of 14 residues. The CDR3 DNA sequence: TGTGCCAGCAGTTTAACCAGGTTTGGAAATGAGCAGTTCTTC. Amino acids: CASSLTRFGNEQFF.

To note about this clonotype: One end of the junction is discordant with germline, which a read error may explain. This chain connects TRBV25-1 to TRBJ2-5, with D possibly matching TRBD2 (5 bases). The V gene's germline CDR1 is MGHDK and CDR2 SYGVNS. The CDR3 sequence is 11 residues long. Written as DNA, the CDR3 is TGTGCCATCAGTGAGGGAGAGACCCAGTACTTC. Amino acid sequence: CAISEGETQYF.

The chain uses TRBV15 and TRBJ1-5, with 8 positions matching TRBD1. Germline CDR1 LNHNV, CDR2 YYDKDF (reference sequence). CDR3 length: 15 residues. J was trimmed by 9 bases and V by 4 bases; bases with no gene match: 11. The CDR3 DNA reads as TGTGCCACCAGCATTAAAGATACAGGGGGATGGCCCCAGCATTTT. Protein product: CATSIKDTGGWPQHF.

This sequence joins TRBV19 and TRBJ2-5, with TRBD2 matching over 11 bases. Germline CDR1 LNHDA, CDR2 SQIVND (reference sequence). The J segment lost 3 bases and the V segment lost 5 bases, leaving 2 bases of the junction unmatched. This CDR3 is built from 14 residues. This CDR3 is CASSLAGGKETQYF. The CDR3 DNA follows: TGTGCCAGTAGTCTAGCGGGAGGAAAAGAGACCCAGTACTTC.

The V call is TRBV30, the J call TRBJ1-2; unclear D gene. The germline gives CDR1 GTSNPN, CDR2 SVGIG (reference sequence). This CDR3 has 13 residues. V lost 1 base, J lost 6 bases, and 12 bases lay in between. This CDR3 reads CAWSAGSVHGYTF. Here the CDR3 DNA reads TGTGCCTGGAGTGCCGGTTCAGTCCATGGCTACACCTTC.

J is TRBJ1-1 and V is TRBV19; 7 bases are shared with TRBD1. The V and J ends lost 3 bases and 4 bases, in that order; junction bases with no gene match: 5. This CDR3 comprises 14 residues. The germline V gene encodes CDR1 LNHDA and CDR2 SQIVND (reference sequence). In DNA form, the CDR3 reads TGTGCCAGTAGTATCCGACAGGGAAGCACTGAAGCTTTCTTT. It yields the protein CASSIRQGSTEAFF.

This clonotype was picked up many times. V gene TRBV7-8 combines with J gene TRBJ1-4, with D hard to call. The V end was cut by 4 bases, the J end by 2 bases, with 14 bases between. Germline lookup yields CDR1 SGHVS and CDR2 FQNEAQ. The CDR3 contains 16 residues. CDR3 nucleotide sequence: TGTGCCAGCAGCTATCGCTGGATGTCCACTAATGAAAAACTGTTTTTT. This translates into CASSYRWMSTNEKLFF.

At least ten counts were recorded for this clonotype. The gene calls are TRBV5-1 and TRBJ1-1, with 7 positions matching TRBD1. CDR3 length: 18 residues. Germline values: CDR1 SGHRS, CDR2 YFSETQ. With V trimmed by 4 bases and J by 0 bases, 15 bases remained unmatched. In DNA form, the CDR3 reads TGCGCCAGCAGCCCCGCCCGGACAGGAGACCCGATGAACACTGAAGCTTTCTTT. This codes for CASSPARTGDPMNTEAFF.

This clonotype was observed many times. The chain combines TRBV7-2 with TRBJ2-6, with D perhaps given as TRBD1 or TRBD2 (7 bases each). Germline assignment: CDR1 SGHTA and CDR2 FQGNSA. V was shortened by 5 bases and J by 0 bases, with 20 bases between the two germline ends. The CDR3 runs to 19 residues. The CDR3 DNA reads as TGTGCCAGCAGCCCACGGGGGGACAGAGATACCTCTGGGGCCAACGTCCTGACTTTC. Translation gives CASSPRGDRDTSGANVLTF.

The chain employs TRBV7-8 and TRBJ1-2, with D possibly TRBD1 on 6 matching bases. Germline V lookup: CDR1 SGHVS, CDR2 FQNEAQ. The CDR3 length is 14 residues. Trimming stripped 8 bases from V and 7 bases from J, with 20 bases between. Written as DNA, the CDR3 is TGTGCCAGCCAAGATCCAGGGGTTTTTCGTGGCTACACCTTC. It encodes CASQDPGVFRGYTF.